The rows below give T cell receptor beta chains drawn from one sample of a study of post-analysis software for immune sequencing data. TCRdb re-called the PCR reads through MiXCR, storing one row per CDR3 protein. The sample carries approximately 360,000 distinct CDR3 sequences, less than 40% recorded once. The sample taken for sequencing was blood. The source of these receptors is a girl between 5 and 17 years old with multiple sclerosis. The conserved cysteine and the conserved F or W are not part of the CDR3 here. Only some rows state a clone size, as once, few, many or a class for expanded clones.

V	size	J	CDR3
TRBV20-1	.	TRBJ1-5	SGAIGGNQPQH
TRBV12-3/TRBV12-4	.	TRBJ1-1	ASSLWGGNTEAF
TRBV20-1	few	TRBJ1-5	SARGRGNNQPQH
TRBV6-5	.	TRBJ1-1	ASSFQGRDTEAF
TRBV11-2	.	TRBJ1-4	ASSFFPRGSGTNEKLF
TRBV5-1	.	TRBJ2-1	ASSMVNEQF
TRBV7-9	.	TRBJ1-6	ASSQAGTGVSPLH
TRBV13	.	TRBJ2-3	ASSSLGIGTDTQY
TRBV6-1	.	TRBJ1-2	ASSEGAGSYGYT
TRBV27	.	TRBJ2-7	ASSSWASGQGTYEQY
TRBV12-3/TRBV12-4	few	TRBJ2-5	ASSYTGTAKETQY
TRBV20-1	.	.	SATPGTQRGTQY
TRBV10-3	.	TRBJ2-7	AISESDPLYEQY
TRBV2	.	TRBJ1-5	ASSRLGHKYSNQPQH
TRBV3-1	few	TRBJ2-5	ASSQLPGQRETQY